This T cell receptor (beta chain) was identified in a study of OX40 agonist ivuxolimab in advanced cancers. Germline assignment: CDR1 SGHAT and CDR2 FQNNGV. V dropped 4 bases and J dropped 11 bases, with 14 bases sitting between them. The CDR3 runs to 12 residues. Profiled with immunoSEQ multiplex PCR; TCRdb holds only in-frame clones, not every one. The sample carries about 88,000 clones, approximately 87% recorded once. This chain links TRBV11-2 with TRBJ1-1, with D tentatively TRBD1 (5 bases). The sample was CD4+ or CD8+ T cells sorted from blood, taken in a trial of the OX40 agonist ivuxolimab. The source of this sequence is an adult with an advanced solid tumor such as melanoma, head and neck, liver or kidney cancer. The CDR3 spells CASSSPGMMAFF. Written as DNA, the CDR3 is TGTGCCAGCAGCTCCCCAGGGATGATGGCTTTCTTT. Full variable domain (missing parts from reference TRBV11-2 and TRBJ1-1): EAGVAQSPRYKIIEKRQSVAFWCNPISGHATLYWYQQILGQGPKLLIQFQNNGVVDDSQLPKDRFSAERLKGVDSTLKIQPAKLEDSAVYLCASSSPGMMAFFGQGTRLTVV.